The clone carrying this T cell receptor beta chain was seen ten or more times. Its antigen is unknown. To make TCR beta libraries, researchers used iRepertoire HTBI primers and Arm-PCR of CDR3 regions. Each CDR3 protein is one row after TCRdb ran MiXCR on the multiplex PCR reads. Altogether hundreds of thousands of distinct CDR3 sequences are present, less than 20% being singletons, with the ten largest covering about 20%. These data belong to a study of regulatory T cells in long-lasting Graves disease. Broader study findings: TRBV28, TRBJ1-2 and TRBJ2-5 were favored in persistent disease.

The germline V gene has CDR1 LNHNV and CDR2 YYDKDF (reference sequence). The CDR3 loop spans 16 amino acids. Trimming removed 1 base from V and 5 bases from J; junction bases left unmatched: 10. The time point denotes: newly diagnosed GD, antithyroid drugs for less than 3 months. TCR sequences were obtained from RNA taken from PBMCs. Another study also made use of these data, one on T cells in Graves' hyperthyroidism and ophthalmopathy. This second study says: Blood shared most expanded thyroid clonotypes above 0.001. Stable hyperthyroidism was separated from ophthalmopathy by a model based on 13 V-J features.

The input for sequencing was peripheral blood mononuclear cells (PBMCs), taken at new diagnosis, from a patient treated with antithyroid drugs. The source is a woman in her thirties with Graves disease. This chain links TRBV15 with TRBJ2-7; 8 bases are shared with TRBD1. Written as DNA, the CDR3 is TGTGCCACCAGCAGAGGAGGTGCAGGGGGCATCCACGAGCAGTACTTC. This encodes CATSRGGAGGIHEQYF.